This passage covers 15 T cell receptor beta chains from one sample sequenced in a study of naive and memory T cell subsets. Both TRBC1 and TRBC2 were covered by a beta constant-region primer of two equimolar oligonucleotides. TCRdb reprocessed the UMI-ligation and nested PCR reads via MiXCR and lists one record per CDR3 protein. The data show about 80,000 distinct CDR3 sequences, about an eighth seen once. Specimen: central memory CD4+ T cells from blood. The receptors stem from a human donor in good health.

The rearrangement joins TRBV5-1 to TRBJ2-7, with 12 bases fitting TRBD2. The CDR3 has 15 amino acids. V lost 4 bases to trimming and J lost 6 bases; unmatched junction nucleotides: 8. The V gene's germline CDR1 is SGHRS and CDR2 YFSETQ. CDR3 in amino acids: CASSPTTSGSSEQYF. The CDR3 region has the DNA TGCGCCAGCAGCCCCACGACTAGCGGGAGTTCCGAGCAGTACTTC.

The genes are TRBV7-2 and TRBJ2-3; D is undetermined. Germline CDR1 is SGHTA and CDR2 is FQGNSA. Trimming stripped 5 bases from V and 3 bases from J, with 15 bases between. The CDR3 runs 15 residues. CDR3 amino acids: CASSIVGGSTDTQYF. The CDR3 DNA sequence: TGTGCCAGCAGCATAGTAGGTGGTTCAACAGATACGCAGTATTTT.

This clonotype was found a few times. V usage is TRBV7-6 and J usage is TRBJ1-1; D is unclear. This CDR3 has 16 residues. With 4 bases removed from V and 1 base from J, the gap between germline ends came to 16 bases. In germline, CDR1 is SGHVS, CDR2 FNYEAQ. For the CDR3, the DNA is TGTGCCAGCAGCTCGATTAGAACGGACGGGAACACTGAAGCTTTCTTT. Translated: CASSSIRTDGNTEAFF.

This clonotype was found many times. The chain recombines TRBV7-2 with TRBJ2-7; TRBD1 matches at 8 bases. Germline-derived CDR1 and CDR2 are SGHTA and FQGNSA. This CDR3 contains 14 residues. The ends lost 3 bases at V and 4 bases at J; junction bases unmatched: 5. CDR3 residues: CASSFGQGFYEQYF. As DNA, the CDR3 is TGTGCCAGCAGCTTCGGACAGGGATTTTACGAGCAGTACTTC.

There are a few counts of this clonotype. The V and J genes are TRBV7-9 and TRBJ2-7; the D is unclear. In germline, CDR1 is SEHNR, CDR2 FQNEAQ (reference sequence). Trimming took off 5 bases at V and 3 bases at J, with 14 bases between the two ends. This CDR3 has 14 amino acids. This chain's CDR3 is CASSPESTYYEQYF. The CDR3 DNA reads TGTGCCAGCAGCCCGGAGTCAACCTACTACGAGCAGTACTTC.

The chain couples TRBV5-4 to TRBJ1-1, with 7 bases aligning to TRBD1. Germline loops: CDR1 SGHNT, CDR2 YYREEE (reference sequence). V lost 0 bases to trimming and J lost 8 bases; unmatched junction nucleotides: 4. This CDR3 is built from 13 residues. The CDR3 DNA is TGTGCCAGCAGCTTGGCCGGGACAGCGGAAGCTTTCTTT. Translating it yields CASSLAGTAEAFF.

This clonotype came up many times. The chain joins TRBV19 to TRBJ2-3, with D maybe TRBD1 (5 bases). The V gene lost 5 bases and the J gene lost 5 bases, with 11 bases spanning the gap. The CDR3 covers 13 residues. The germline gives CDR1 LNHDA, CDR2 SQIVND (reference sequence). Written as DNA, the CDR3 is TGTGCCAGTAGTTCCCAGGGTGGAGATACGCAGTATTTT. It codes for CASSSQGGDTQYF.

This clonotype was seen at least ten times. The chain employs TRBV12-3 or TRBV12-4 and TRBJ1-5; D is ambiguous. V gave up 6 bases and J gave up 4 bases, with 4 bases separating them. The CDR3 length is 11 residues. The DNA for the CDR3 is TGTGCCAGCAGCCGAAATCAGCCCCAGCATTTT. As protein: CASSRNQPQHF.

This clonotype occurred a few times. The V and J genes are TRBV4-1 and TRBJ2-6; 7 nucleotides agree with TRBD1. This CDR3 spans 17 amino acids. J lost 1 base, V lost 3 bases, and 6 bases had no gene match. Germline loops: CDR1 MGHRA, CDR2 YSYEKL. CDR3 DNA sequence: TGCGCCAGCAGCCAGACAGGGTTTATTTCTGGGGCCAACGTCCTGACTTTC. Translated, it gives CASSQTGFISGANVLTF.

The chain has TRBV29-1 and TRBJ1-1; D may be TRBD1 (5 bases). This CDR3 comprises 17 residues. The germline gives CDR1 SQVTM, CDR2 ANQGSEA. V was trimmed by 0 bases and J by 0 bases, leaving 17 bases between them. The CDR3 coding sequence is TGCAGCGTTGAAGATCCGGGGGTTCAAGGGTTGAACACTGAAGCTTTCTTT. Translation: CSVEDPGVQGLNTEAFF.

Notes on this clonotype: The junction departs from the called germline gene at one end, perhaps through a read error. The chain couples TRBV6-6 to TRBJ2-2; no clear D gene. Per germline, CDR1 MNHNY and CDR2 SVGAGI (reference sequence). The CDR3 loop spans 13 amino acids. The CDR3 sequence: CASSYSNTGELFF. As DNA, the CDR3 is TGTGCCAGCAGTTACTCGAATACCGGGGAGCTGTTTTTT.

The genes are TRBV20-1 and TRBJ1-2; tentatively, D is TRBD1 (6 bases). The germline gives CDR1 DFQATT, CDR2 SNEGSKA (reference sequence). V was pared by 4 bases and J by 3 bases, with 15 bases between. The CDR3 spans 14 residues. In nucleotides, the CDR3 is TGCAGTGCTAACCGGGACGGGGGCCACTATGGCTACACCTTC. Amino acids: CSANRDGGHYGYTF.

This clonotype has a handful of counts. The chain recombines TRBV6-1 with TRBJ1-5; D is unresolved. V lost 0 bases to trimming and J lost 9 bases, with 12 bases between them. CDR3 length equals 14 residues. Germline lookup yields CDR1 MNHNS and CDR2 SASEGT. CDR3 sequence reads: CASSEALPGGPQHF. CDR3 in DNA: TGTGCCAGCAGTGAAGCCCTACCCGGAGGGCCCCAGCATTTT.

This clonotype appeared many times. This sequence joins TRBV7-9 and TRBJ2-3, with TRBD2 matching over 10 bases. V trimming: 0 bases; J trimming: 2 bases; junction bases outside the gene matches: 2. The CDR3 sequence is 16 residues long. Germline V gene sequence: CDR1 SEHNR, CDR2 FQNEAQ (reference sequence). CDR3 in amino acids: CASSLALAGDTDTQYF. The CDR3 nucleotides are TGTGCCAGCAGCTTAGCCCTAGCGGGGGACACAGATACGCAGTATTTT.

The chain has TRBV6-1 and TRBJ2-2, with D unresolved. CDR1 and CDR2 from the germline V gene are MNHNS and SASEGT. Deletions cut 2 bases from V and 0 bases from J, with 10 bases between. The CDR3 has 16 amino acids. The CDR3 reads CASSESWSANTGELFF. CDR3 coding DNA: TGTGCCAGCAGTGAAAGTTGGAGCGCGAACACCGGGGAGCTGTTTTTT.